This T cell receptor beta chain was captured by sequencing in a study of cytomegalovirus exposure and HLA in healthy donors. V dropped 4 bases and J dropped 5; count of bases not matched to a gene: 8. CDR3 size: 15 residues. CDR1 is SGHRS, CDR2 YFSETQ, per germline. The primer mix had 60 Vbeta and 13 Jbeta primers. Using immunoSEQ multiplex PCR, the repertoire was profiled, and TCRdb retains in-frame clones only, with some absent. Of some 110,000 clones in the sample, 80% to 85% are singletons; the top ten hold more than 20%. The clonotype comes from a man aged 25-45 years in good health and CMV-seropositive. Sample: PBMCs. The V gene is TRBV5-1, the J gene TRBJ2-5; TRBD1 aligns across 10 bases. In nucleotides, the CDR3 is TGCGCCAGCAGCGTGACAGGGGGCGCGTTGGAGACCCAGTACTTC. Protein sequence: CASSVTGGALETQYF.